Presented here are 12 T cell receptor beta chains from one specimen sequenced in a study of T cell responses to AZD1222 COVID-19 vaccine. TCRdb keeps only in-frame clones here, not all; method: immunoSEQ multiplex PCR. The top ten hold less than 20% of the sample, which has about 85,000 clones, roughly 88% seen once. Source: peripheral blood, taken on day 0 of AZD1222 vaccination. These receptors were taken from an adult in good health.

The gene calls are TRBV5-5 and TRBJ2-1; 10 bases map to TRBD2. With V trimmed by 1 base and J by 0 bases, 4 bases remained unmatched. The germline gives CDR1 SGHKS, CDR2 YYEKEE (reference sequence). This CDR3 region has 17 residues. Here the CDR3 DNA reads TGTGCCAGCAGCTTGTACAGCGGGAGGGGCTCCTACAATGAGCAGTTCTTC. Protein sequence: CASSLYSGRGSYNEQFF. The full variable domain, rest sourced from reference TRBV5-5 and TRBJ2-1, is DAGVTQSPTHLIKTRGQQVTLRCSPISGHKSVSWYQQVLGQGPQFIFQYYEKEERGRGNFPDRFSARQFPNYSSELNVNALLLGDSALYLCASSLYSGRGSYNEQFFGPGTRLTVL.

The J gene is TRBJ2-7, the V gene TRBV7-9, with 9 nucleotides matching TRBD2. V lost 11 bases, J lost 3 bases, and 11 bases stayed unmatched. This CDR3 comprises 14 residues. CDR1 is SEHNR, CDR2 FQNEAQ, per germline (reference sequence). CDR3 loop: CASRASGALYEQYF. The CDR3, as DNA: TGTGCCTCGAGGGCTAGCGGGGCCCTCTACGAGCAGTACTTC.

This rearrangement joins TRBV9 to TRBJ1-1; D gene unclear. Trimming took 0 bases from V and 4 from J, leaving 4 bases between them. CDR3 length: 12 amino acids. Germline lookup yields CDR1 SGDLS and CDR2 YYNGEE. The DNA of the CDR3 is TGTGCCAGCAGCGTAGGATTCACTGAAGCTTTCTTT. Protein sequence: CASSVGFTEAFF.

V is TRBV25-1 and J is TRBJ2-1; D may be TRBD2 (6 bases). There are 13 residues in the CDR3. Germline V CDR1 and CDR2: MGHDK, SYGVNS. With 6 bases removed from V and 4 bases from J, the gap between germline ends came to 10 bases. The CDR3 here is CASRGGPYNEQFF. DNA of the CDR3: TGTGCCAGCAGGGGGGGTCCTTACAATGAGCAGTTCTTC.

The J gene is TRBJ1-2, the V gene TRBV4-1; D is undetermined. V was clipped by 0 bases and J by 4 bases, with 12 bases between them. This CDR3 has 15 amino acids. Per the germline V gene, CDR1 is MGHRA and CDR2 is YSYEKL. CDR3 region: CASSQDNGDPYGYTF. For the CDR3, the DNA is TGCGCCAGCAGCCAAGATAACGGAGACCCCTATGGCTACACCTTC.

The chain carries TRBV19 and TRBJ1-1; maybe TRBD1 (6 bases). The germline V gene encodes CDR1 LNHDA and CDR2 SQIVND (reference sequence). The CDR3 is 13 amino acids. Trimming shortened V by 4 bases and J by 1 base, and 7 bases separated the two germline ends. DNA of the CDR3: TGTGCCAGTAGTACCAGGGGGAACACTGAAGCTTTCTTT. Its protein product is CASSTRGNTEAFF.

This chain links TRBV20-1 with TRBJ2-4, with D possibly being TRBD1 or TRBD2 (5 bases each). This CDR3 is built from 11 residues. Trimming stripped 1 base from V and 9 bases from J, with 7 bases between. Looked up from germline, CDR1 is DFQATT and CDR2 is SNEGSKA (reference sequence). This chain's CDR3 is CSARGGSIQYF. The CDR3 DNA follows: TGCAGTGCTAGAGGGGGGTCCATTCAGTACTTC.

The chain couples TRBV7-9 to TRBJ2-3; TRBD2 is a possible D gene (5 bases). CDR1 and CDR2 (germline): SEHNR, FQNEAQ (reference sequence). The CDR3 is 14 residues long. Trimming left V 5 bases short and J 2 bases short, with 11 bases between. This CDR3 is CASSPKLDTDTQYF. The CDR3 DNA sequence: TGTGCCAGCAGCCCGAAACTAGACACAGATACGCAGTATTTT.

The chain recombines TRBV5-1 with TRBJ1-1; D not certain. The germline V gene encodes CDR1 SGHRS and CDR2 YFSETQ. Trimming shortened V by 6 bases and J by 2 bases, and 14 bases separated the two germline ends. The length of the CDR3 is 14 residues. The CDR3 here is CASTPRGDNTEAFF. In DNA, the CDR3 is TGCGCCAGCACCCCCCGGGGAGACAACACTGAAGCTTTCTTT.

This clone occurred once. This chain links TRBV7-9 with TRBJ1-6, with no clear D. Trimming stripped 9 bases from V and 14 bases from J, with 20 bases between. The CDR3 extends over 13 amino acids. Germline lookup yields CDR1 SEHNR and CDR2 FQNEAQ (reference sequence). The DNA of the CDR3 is TGTGCCAGTCAGGATTTGGCTGCCCCAGCCCTCCACTTT. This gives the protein CASQDLAAPALHF.

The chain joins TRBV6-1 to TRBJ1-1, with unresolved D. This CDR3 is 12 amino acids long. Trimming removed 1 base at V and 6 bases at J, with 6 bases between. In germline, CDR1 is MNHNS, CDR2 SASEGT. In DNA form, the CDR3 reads TGTGCCAGCAGTGAAGTTTCCCCTGAAGCTTTCTTT. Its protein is CASSEVSPEAFF.

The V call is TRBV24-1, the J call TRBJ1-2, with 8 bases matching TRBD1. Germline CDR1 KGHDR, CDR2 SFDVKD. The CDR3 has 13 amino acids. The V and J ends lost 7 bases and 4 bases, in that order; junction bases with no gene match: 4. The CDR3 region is CATSETGAYGYTF. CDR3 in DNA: TGTGCCACCAGCGAGACAGGGGCCTATGGCTACACCTTC.